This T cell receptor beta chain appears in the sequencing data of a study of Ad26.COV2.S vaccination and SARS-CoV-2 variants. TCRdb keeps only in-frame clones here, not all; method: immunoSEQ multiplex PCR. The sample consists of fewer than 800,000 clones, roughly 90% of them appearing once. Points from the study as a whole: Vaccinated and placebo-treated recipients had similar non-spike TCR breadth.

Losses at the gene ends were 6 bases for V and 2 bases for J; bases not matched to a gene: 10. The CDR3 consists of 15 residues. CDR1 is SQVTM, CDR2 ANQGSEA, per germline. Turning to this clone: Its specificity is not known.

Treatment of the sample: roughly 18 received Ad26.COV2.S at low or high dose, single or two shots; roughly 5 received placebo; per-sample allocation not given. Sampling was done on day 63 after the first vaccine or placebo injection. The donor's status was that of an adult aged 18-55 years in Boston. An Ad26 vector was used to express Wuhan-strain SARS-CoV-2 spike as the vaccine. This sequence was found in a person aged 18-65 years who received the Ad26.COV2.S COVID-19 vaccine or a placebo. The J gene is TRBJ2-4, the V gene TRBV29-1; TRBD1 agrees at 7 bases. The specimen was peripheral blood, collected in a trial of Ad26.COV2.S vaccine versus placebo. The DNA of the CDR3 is TGCAGCGTCGTACGACAGGGAAACTCCAAAAACATTCAGTACTTC. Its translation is CSVVRQGNSKNIQYF. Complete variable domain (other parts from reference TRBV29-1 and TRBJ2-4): SAVISQKPSRDICQRGTSLTIQCQVDSQVTMMFWYRQQPGQSLTLIATANQGSEATYESGFVIDKFPISRPNLTFSTLTVSNMSPEDSSIYLCSVVRQGNSKNIQYFGAGTRLSVL.